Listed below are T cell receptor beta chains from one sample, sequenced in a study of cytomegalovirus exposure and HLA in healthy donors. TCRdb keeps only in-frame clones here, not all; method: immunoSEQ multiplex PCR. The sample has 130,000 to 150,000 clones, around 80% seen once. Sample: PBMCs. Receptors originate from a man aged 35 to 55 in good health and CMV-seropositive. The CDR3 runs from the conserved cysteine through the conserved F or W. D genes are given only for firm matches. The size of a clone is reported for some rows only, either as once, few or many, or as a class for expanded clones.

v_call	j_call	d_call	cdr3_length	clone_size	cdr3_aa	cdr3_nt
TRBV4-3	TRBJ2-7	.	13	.	CASSQGLAYEQYF	TGCGCCAGCAGCCAGGGACTTGCCTACGAGCAGTACTTC
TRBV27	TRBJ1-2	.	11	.	CASSPRVGYTF	TGTGCCAGCAGTCCCCGGGTCGGCTACACCTTC
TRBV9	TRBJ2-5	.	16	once	CASSVLGHRGQETQYF	TGTGCCAGCAGCGTCCTAGGACACCGGGGGCAAGAGACCCAGTACTTC
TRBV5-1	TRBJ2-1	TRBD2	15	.	CASSLAPGGPGEQFF	TGCGCCAGCAGCTTGGCCCCGGGAGGGCCTGGTGAGCAGTTCTTC
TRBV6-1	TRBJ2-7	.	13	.	CASSGGPSYEQYF	TGTGCCAGCAGCGGGGGGCCCTCCTACGAGCAGTACTTC
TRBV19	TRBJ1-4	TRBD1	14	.	CASNSGTGGEKLFF	TGTGCCAGTAATTCCGGGACAGGCGGAGAAAAACTGTTTTTT
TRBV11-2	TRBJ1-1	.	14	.	CACAVRGFTTEAFF	TGTGCCTGTGCTGTAAGGGGGTTTACTACTGAAGCTTTCTTT
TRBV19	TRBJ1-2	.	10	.	CATHYYGYTF	TGTGCCACCCACTACTATGGCTACACCTTC
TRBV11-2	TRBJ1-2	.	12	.	CASSLYSYGYTF	TGTGCCAGCAGCTTATACAGCTATGGCTACACCTTC
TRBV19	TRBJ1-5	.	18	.	CASSIVTGLPYSNQPQHF	TGTGCCAGTAGTATAGTAACAGGGCTCCCCTATAGCAATCAGCCCCAGCATTTT
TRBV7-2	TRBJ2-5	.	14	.	CASSDTGAGETQYF	TGTGCCAGCAGCGATACAGGGGCGGGGGAGACCCAGTACTTC
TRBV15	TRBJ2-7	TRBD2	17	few	CATSREGYGGGFDEQYF	TGTGCCACCAGCAGAGAGGGTTACGGGGGGGGTTTCGACGAGCAGTACTTC
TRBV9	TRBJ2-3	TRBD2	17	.	CASSAHGTSGGADTQYF	TGTGCCAGCAGCGCTCATGGGACTAGCGGGGGGGCAGATACGCAGTATTTT
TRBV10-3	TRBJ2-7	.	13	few	CAISPRLSYEQYF	TGTGCCATCAGTCCTAGACTATCCTACGAGCAGTACTTC
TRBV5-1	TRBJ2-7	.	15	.	CASSLRGALSYEQYF	TGCGCCAGCAGCTTGCGGGGGGCGCTTTCCTACGAGCAGTACTTC
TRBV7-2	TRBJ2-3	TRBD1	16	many	CASSLVGGPNTDTQYF	TGTGCCAGCAGCTTAGTAGGGGGCCCTAACACAGATACGCAGTATTTT
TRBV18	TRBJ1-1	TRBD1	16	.	CASGDRASGGNTEAFF	TGTGCCAGCGGGGACAGGGCCTCCGGGGGGAACACTGAAGCTTTCTTT
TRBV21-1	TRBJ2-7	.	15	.	CASPDGGPSSYEQYF	TGTGCCAGCCCAGACGGGGGGCCTAGCTCCTACGAGCAGTACTTC
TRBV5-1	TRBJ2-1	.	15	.	CASSLGPPQRNEQFF	TGCGCCAGCAGTTTGGGCCCGCCGCAGCGCAATGAGCAGTTCTTC
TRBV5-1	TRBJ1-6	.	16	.	CASSSGLSSYNSPLHF	TGCGCCAGCAGCAGTGGGCTGAGCTCCTATAATTCACCCCTCCACTTT
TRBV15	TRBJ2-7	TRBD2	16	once	CATSRVKAGGTYEQYF	TGTGCCACCAGCAGGGTAAAGGCGGGAGGGACCTACGAGCAGTACTTC
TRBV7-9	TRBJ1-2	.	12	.	CASSLGDYGYTF	TGTGCCAGCAGCTTAGGAGACTATGGCTACACCTTC